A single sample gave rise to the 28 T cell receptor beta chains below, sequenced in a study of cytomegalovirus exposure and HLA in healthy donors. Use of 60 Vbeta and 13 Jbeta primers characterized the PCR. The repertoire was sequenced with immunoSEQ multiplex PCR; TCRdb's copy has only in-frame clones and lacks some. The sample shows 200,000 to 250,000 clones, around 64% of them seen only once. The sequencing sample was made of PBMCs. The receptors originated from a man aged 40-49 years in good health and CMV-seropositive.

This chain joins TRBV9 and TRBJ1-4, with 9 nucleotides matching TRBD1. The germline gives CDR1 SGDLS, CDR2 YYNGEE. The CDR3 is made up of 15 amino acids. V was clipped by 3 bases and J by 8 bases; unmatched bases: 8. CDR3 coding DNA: TGTGCCAGCAGCGCACGGACAGGGGAAGGAGAAAAACTGTTTTTT. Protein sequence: CASSARTGEGEKLFF.

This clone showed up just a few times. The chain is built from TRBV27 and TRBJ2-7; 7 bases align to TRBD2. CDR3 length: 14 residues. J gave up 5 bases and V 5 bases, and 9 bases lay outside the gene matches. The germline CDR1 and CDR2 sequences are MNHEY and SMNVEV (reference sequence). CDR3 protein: CASSTSGRGDEQYF. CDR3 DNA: TGTGCCAGCAGTACCTCGGGGAGGGGCGACGAGCAGTACTTC.

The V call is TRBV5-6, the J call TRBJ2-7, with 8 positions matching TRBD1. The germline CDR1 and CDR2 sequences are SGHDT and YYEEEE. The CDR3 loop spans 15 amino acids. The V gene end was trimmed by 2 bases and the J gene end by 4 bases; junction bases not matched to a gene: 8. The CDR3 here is CASSFGQGAVYEQYF. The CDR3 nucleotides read TGTGCCAGCAGCTTTGGTCAGGGGGCGGTGTACGAGCAGTACTTC. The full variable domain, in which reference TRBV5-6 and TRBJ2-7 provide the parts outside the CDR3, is DAGVTQSPTHLIKTRGQQVTLRCSPKSGHDTVSWYQQALGQGPQFIFQYYEEEERQRGNFPDRFSGHQFPNYSSELNVNALLLGDSALYLCASSFGQGAVYEQYFGPGTRLTVT.

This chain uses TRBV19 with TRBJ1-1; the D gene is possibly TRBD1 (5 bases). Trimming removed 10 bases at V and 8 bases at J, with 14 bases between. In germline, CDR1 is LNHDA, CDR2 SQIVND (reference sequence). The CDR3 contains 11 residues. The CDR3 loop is CAIRGEGEAFF. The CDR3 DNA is TGTGCCATTCGAGGGGAGGGGGAAGCTTTCTTT. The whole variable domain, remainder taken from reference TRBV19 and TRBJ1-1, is DGGITQSPKYLFRKEGQNVTLSCEQNLNHDAMYWYRQDPGQGLRLIYYSQIVNDFQKGDIAEGYSVSREKKESFPLTVTSAQKNPTAFYLCAIRGEGEAFFGQGTRLTVV.

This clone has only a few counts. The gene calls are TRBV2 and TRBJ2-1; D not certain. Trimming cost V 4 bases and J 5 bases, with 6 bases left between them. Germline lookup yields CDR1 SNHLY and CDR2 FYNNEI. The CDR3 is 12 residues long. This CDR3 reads CASSVGDNEQFF. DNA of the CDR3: TGTGCCAGCAGTGTCGGAGACAATGAGCAGTTCTTC.

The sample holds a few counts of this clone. This CDR3 is CASSGFSGGTYEQYF. CDR3 nucleotides: TGTGCCAGCAGCGGATTTAGCGGGGGAACCTACGAGCAGTACTTC. J is TRBJ2-5 and V is TRBV9; 9 nucleotides match TRBD2. Judging by the DNA end, TRBJ2-7 fits better; the J call may be wrong. CDR3 length: 15 amino acids. Germline V gives CDR1 SGDLS, CDR2 YYNGEE.

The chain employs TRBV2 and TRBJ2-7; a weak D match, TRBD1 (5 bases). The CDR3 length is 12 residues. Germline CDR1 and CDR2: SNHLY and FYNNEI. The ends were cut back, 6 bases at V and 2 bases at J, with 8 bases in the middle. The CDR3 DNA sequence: TGTGCCAGCAGAGGGGCTGCCTACGAGCAGTACTTC. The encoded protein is CASRGAAYEQYF.

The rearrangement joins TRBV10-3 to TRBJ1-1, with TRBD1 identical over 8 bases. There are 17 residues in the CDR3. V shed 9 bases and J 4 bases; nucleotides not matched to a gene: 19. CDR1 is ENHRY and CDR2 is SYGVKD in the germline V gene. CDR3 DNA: TGTGCCATAAGCCAGATCCGGACAGGGACTCCGGGCACTGAAGCTTTCTTT. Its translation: CAISQIRTGTPGTEAFF.

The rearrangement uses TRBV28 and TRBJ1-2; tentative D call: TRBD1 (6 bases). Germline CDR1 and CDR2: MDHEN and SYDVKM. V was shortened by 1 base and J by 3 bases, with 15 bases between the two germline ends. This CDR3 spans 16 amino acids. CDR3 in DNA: TGTGCCAGCAGTTTATTGAGGGGGAGCGAGGACTATGGCTACACCTTC. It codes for CASSLLRGSEDYGYTF.

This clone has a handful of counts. Here the CDR3 reads CASSDSSYEQYF. The CDR3 coding sequence is TGTGCCAGCAGCGACAGCTCCTACGAGCAGTACTTC. The rearrangement uses TRBV7-9 and TRBJ2-7; a possible D gene is TRBD1 (5 bases). This CDR3 contains 12 residues. CDR1 and CDR2 from the germline V gene are SEHNR and FQNEAQ (reference sequence). Trimming removed 5 bases at V and 0 bases at J, with 5 bases between.

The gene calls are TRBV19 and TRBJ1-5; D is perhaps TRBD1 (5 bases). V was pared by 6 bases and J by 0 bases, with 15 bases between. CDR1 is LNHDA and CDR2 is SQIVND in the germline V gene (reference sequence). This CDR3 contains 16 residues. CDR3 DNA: TGTGCCAGTAGCGGAGCACAGGCCTATAGCAATCAGCCCCAGCATTTT. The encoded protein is CASSGAQAYSNQPQHF.

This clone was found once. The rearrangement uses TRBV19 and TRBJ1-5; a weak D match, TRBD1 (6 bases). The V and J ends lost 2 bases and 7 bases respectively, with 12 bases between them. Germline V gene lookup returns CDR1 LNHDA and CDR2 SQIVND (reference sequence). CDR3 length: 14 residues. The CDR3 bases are TGTGCCAGTAGTATAAGGGGGGGAGAACAGCCCCAGCATTTT. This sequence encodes CASSIRGGEQPQHF.

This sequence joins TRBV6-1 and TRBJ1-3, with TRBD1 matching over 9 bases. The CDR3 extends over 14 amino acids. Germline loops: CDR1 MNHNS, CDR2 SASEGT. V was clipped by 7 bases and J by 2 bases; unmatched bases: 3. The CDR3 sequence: CASNDRGTGNTIYF. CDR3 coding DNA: TGTGCCAGCAACGACAGGGGGACTGGAAACACCATATATTTT.

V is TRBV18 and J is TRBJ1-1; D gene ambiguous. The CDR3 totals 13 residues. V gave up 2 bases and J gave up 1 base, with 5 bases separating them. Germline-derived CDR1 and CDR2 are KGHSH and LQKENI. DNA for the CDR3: TGTGCCAGCTCACCAACACAGAACACTGAAGCTTTCTTT. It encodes CASSPTQNTEAFF.

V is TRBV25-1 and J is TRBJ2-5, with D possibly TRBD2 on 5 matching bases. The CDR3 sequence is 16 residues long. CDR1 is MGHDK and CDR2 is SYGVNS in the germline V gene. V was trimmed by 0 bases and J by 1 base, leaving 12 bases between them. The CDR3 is CASSEYNRGFQETQYF. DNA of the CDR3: TGTGCCAGCAGTGAATATAATCGCGGGTTCCAAGAGACCCAGTACTTC.

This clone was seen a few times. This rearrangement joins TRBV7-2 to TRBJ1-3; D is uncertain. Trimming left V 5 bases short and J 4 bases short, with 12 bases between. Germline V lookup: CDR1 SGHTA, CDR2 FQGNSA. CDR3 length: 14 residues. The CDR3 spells CASSPGVRGNTIYF. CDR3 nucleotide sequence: TGTGCCAGCAGCCCGGGTGTTAGGGGAAACACCATATATTTT.

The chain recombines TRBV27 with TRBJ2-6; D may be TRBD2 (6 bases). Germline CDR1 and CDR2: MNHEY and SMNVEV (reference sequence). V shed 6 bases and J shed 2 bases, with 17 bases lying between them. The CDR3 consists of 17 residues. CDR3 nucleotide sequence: TGTGCCAGCAGATCGTACCTTCGGGAGACTGGGGCCAACGTCCTGACTTTC. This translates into CASRSYLRETGANVLTF.

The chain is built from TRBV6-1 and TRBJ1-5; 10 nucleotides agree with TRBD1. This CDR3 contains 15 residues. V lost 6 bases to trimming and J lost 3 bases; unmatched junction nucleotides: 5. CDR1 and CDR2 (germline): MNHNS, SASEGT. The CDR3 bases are TGTGCCAGCAGAGTGGGACAGGGGAACAATCAGCCCCAGCATTTT. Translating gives CASRVGQGNNQPQHF.

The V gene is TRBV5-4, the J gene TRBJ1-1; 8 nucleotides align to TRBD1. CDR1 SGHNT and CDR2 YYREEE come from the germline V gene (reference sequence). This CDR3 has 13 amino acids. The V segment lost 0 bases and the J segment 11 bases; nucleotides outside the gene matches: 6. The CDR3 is CASSLGQGLDAFF. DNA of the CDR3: TGTGCCAGCAGCTTGGGACAGGGGTTGGACGCTTTCTTT.

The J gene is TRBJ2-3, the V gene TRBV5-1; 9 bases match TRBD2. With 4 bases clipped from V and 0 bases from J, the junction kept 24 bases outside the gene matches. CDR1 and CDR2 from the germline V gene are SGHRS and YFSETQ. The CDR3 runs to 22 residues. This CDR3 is CASSTPVAGLFSGGLSTDTQYF. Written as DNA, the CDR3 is TGCGCCAGCAGCACGCCCGTTGCGGGGCTCTTTAGCGGGGGACTTAGCACAGATACGCAGTATTTT.

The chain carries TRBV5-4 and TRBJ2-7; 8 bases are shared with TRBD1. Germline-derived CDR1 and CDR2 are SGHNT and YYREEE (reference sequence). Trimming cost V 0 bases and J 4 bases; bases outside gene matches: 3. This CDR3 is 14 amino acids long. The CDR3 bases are TGTGCCAGCAGCTTGGGGGGGACAGGATACGAGCAGTACTTC. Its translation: CASSLGGTGYEQYF. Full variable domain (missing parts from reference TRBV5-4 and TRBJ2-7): ETGVTQSPTHLIKTRGQQVTLRCSSQSGHNTVSWYQQALGQGPQFIFQYYREEENGRGNFPPRFSGLQFPNYSSELNVNALELDDSALYLCASSLGGTGYEQYFGPGTRLTVT.

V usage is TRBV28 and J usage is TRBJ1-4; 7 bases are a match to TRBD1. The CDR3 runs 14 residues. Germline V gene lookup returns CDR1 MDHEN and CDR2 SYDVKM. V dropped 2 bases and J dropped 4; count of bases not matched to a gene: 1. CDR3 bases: TGTGCCAGCAGTTTAGGACAGGTTAATGAAAAACTGTTTTTT. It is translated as CASSLGQVNEKLFF.

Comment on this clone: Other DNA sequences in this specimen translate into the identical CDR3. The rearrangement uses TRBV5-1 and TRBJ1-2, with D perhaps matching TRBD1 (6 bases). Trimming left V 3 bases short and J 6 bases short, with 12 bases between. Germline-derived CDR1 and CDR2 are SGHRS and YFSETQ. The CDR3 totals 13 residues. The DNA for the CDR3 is TGCGCCAGCAGCTCCCGGACAGACCATGGCTACACCTTC. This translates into CASSSRTDHGYTF.

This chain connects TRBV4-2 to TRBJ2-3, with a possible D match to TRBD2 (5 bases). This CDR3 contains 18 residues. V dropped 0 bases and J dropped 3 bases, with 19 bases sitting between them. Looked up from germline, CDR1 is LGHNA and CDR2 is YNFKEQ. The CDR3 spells CASSQDFPGDSKTDTQYF. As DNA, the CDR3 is TGTGCCAGCAGCCAAGATTTCCCCGGGGATAGCAAGACAGATACGCAGTATTTT.

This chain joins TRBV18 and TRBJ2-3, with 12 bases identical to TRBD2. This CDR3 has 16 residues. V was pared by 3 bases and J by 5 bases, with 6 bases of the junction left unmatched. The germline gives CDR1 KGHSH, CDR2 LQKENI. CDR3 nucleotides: TGTGCCAGCTCACCGCTAGCGGGGGGGCTGGTAGATACGCAGTATTTT. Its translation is CASSPLAGGLVDTQYF.

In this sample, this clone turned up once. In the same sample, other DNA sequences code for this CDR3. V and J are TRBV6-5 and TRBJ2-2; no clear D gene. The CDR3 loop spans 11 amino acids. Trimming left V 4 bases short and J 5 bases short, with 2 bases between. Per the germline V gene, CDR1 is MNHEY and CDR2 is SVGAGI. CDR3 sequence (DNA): TGTGCCAGCAGTTCTACCGGGGAGCTGTTTTTT. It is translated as CASSSTGELFF.

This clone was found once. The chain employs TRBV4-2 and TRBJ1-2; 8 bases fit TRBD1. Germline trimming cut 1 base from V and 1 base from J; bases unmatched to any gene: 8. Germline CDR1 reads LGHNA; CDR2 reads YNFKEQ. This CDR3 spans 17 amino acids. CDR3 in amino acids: CASSQVRGQDLNYGYTF. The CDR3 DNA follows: TGTGCCAGCAGCCAAGTCAGGGGGCAAGACCTTAACTATGGCTACACCTTC.

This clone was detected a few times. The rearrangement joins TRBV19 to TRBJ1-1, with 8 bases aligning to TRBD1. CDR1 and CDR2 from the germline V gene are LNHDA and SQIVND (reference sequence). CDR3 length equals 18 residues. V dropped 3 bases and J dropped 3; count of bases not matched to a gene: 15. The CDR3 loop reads CASSIESGRGRRDTEAFF. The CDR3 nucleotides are TGTGCCAGTAGTATTGAGAGTGGCAGGGGGCGCAGGGACACTGAAGCTTTCTTT.